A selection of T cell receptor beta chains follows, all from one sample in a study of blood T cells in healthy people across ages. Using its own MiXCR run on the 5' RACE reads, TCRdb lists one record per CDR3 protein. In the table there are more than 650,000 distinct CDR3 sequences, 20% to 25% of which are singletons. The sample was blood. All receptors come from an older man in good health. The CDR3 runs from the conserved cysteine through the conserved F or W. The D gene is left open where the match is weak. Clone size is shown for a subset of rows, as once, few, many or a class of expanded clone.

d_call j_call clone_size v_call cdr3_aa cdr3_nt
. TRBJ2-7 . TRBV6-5 CASSRLLAYEQYF TGTGCCAGCAGTCGACTTCTAGCCTACGAGCAGTACTTC
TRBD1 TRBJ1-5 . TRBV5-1 CASSLGDRAGNQPQHF TGCGCCAGCAGCTTGGGGGACAGGGCCGGCAATCAGCCCCAGCATTTT
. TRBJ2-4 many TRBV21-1 CASSNCGMAKNIQYF TGTGCCAGCAGCAACTGCGGGATGGCCAAAAACATTCAGTACTTC
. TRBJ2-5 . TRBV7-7 CASSLESGQTQYF TGTGCTAGCAGCTTGGAAAGCGGCCAGACCCAGTACTTC
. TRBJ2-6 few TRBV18 CASSLRGRTSGANVLTF TGTGCCAGCTCACTTCGCGGGCGGACCTCTGGGGCCAACGTCCTGACTTTC
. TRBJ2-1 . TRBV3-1 CASSPRGAEQFF TGTGCCAGCAGTCCAAGGGGGGCTGAGCAGTTCTTC
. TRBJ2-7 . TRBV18 CASSPVGPDTYEQYF TGTGCCAGCTCCCCCGTGGGCCCGGATACCTACGAGCAGTACTTC
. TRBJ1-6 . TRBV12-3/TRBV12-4 CASSPLSSPLHF TGTGCCAGCAGCCCTTTAAGCTCACCCCTCCACTTT
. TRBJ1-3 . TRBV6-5 CASSYSRDIGRGNTIYF TGTGCCAGCAGTTACTCCCGGGACATAGGGCGGGGAAACACCATATATTTT
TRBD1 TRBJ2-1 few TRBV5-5 CASSMDRGYNEQFF TGTGCCAGCAGCATGGACAGGGGCTACAATGAGCAGTTCTTC
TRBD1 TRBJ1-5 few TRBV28 CASRATGENQPQHF TGTGCCAGCAGAGCGACAGGGGAAAATCAGCCCCAGCATTTT
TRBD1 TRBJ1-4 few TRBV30 CAWSADRGSEKLFF TGTGCCTGGAGCGCGGACAGGGGTAGTGAAAAACTGTTTTTT
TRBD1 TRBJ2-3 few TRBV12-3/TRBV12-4 CASSLRQGGADTQYF TGTGCCAGCAGTTTGAGACAGGGTGGCGCAGATACGCAGTATTTT
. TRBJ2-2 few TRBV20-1 CSAAPSEGELFF TGCAGTGCTGCCCCCTCCGAAGGGGAGCTGTTTTTT
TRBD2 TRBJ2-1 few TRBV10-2 CASRVGLAGVDEQFF TGCGCCAGCAGGGTGGGACTAGCGGGGGTAGATGAGCAGTTCTTC
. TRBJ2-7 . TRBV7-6 CASSLAFRDREQYF TGTGCCAGCAGCTTAGCGTTTCGGGATCGGGAGCAGTACTTC
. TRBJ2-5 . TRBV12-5 CASGLVLTGRLKTQYF TGTGCTAGTGGTTTGGTTTTAACAGGGAGGTTGAAGACCCAGTACTTC
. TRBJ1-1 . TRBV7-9 CASSLAMGNAEAFF TGTGCCAGCAGCTTAGCTATGGGGAACGCTGAAGCTTTCTTT
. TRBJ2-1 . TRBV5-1 CASSLEIVVAVNEQFF TGCGCCAGCAGCTTGGAGATAGTGGTAGCGGTCAATGAGCAGTTCTTC